This record concerns one TCR beta chain sequence. The antigen is unknown. Trimming took off 0 bases at V and 0 bases at J, with 5 bases between the two ends. Germline CDR1 reads SGHRS; CDR2 reads YFSETQ. This CDR3 comprises 14 residues. This sample is part of a study of T cells after yellow fever vaccination. Regarding the study as a whole: Clonotypes shared by both compartments, CD4 and CD8, made up a small share. Weaker in magnitude, the secondary response showed a faster peak on day 5 versus 15. Among primary-vaccination clones, most reappeared after the booster, at almost 98% for CD4 and approximately 88% for CD8.

TCR cDNA was made by 5'RACE template switching, adding a universal primer site and UMIs. One entry per CDR3 protein, called by TCRdb with MiXCR from the 5' RACE reads. The table lists hundreds of thousands of distinct CDR3 sequences, about 12% of them singletons. Sequencing used PBMCs, obtained on the day of the yellow fever booster vaccination. The chain couples TRBV5-1 to TRBJ2-3, with D uncertain. The sequence was collected from a young man who received the YFV17D yellow fever vaccine. The CDR3 sequence: CASSLETSTDTQYF. The CDR3 DNA sequence: TGCGCCAGCAGCTTGGAAACTAGCACAGATACGCAGTATTTT.